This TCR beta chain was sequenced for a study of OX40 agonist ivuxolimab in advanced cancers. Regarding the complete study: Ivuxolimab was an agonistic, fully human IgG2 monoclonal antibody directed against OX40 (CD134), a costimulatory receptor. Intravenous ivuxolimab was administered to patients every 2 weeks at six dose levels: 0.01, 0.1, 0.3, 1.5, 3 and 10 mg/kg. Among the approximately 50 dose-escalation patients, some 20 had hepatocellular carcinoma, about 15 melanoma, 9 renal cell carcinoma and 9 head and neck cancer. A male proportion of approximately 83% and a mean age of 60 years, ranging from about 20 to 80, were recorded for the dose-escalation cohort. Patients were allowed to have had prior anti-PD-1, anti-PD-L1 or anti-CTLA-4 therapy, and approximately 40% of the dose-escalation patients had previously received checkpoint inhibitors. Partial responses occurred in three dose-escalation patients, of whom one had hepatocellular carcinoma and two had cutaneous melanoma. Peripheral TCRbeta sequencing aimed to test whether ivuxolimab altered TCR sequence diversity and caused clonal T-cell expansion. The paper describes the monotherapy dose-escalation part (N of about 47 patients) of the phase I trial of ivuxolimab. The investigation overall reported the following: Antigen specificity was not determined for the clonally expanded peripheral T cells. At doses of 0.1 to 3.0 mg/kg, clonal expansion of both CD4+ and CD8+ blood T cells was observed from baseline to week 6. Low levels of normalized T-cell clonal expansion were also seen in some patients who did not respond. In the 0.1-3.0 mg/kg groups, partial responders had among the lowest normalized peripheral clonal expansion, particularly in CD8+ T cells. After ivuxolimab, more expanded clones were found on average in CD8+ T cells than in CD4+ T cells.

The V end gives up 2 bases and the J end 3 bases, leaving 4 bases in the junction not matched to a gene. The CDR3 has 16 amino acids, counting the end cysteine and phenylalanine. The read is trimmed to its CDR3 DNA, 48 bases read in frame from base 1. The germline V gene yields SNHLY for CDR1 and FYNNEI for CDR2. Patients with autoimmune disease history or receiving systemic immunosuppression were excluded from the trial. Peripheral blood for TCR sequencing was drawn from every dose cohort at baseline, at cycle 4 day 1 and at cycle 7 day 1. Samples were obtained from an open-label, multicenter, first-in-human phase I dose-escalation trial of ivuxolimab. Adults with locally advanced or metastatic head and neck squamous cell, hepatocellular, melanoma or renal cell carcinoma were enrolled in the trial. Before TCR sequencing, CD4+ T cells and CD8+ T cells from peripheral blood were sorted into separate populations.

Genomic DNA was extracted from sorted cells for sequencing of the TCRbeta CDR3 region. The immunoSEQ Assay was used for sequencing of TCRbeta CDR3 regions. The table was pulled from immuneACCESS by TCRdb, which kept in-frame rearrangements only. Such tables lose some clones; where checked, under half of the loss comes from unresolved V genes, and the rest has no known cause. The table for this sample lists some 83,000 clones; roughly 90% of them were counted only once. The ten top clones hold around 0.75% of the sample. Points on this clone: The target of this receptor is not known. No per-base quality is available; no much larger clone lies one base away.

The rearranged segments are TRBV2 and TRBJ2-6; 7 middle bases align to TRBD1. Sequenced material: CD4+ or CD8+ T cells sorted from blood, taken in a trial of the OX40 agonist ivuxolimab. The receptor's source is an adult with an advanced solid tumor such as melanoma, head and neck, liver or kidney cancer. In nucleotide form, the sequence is TGTGCCAGCAGTGAACATGACAGGGTTGGGGCCAACGTCCTGACTTTC. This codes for CASSEHDRVGANVLTF.